This T cell receptor beta chain derives from a study of T cell responses to AZD1222 COVID-19 vaccine. Regarding the study as a whole: Breadth and depth of Spike-specific TCRs rose after two AZD1222 doses.

The CDR3 extends over 16 amino acids. J lost 6 bases, V lost 4 bases, and 12 bases had no gene match. CDR1 KGHSH and CDR2 LQKENI come from the germline V gene. To note about this clone: Its antigen remains unidentified.

Assay used: immunoSEQ multiplex PCR; TCRdb lists only in-frame clones, some missing. The data contain 85,000 to 90,000 clones, over 85% of them singletons. The sequencing used peripheral blood, collected 28 days after the second AZD1222 dose. The genes are TRBV18 and TRBJ1-5; TRBD1 agrees at 7 bases. The clonotype originates from an adult who received the AZD1222 COVID-19 vaccine. The CDR3 is CASSLALGGAGQPQHF. The CDR3 nucleotides read TGTGCCAGCTCACTTGCTTTAGGGGGCGCAGGTCAGCCCCAGCATTTT.